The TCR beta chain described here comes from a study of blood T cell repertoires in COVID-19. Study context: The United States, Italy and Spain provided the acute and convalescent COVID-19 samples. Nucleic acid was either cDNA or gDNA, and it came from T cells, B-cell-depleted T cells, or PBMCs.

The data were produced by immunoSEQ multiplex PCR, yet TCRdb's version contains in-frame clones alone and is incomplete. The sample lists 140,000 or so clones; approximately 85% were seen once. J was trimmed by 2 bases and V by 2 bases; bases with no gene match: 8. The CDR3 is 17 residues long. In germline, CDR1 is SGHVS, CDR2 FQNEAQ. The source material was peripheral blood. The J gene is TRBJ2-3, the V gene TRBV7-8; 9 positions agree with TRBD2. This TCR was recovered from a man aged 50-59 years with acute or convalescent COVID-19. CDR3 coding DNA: TGTGCCAGCAGCTTAAGGGTGGCTAGCGGGAACACAGATACGCAGTATTTT. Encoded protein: CASSLRVASGNTDTQYF. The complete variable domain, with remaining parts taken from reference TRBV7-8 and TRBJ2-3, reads GAGVSQSPRYKVAKRGQDVALRCDPISGHVSLFWYQQALGQGPEFLTYFQNEAQLDKSGLPSDRFFAERPEGSVSTLKIQRTQQEDSAVYLCASSLRVASGNTDTQYFGPGTRLTVL.